This TCR beta chain was captured in a study of response to subunit inactivated influenza vaccine. Regarding this clonotype: Its antigen is currently unknown.

MiXCR, run by TCRdb on the RT-PCR reads, gives a single entry per CDR3 protein. The sample includes 500,000 or so distinct CDR3 sequences, 16% of them seen just once. The V gene end was trimmed by 6 bases and the J gene end by 4 bases; junction bases not matched to a gene: 5. This CDR3 has 14 residues. Germline CDR1 ENHRY, CDR2 SYGVKD. Study-level results: Authors suggested each seasonal flu vaccination may recruit only limited numbers of new T cells.

Source: CD4+ T cells sorted from PBMCs, taken about 23 months after vaccination. This clonotype was obtained from a man aged 50-75 years who received an inactivated influenza vaccine. J is TRBJ2-1 and V is TRBV10-3; 8 bases map to TRBD2. CDR3 sequence reads: CAIRTGTSYNEQFF. DNA of the CDR3: TGTGCCATCAGGACCGGGACTAGTTACAATGAGCAGTTCTTC.